This T cell receptor (beta chain) comes out of a study of post-analysis software for immune sequencing data. Overall study findings and caveats: Multiple sclerosis patients showed significantly lower normalized Chao1 diversity than controls did. Pronounced co-clustering by F measure was evident among identically batched samples. In patients, five or six TRBV segments were more frequent than in controls, with TRBV5-6, TRBV5-1 and TRBV20-1 among them.

Concerning this clonotype itself: Antigen specificity is unknown.

V lost 1 base and J 8 bases, leaving 12 bases between the germline ends. Germline V gives CDR1 DFQATT, CDR2 SNEGSKA (reference sequence). This CDR3 is built from 14 residues. Carried by the TCR beta cDNA libraries were unique molecular identifiers. The yield from roughly 1 to 10 million T cells was 500,000 or so cDNA molecules in total. One entry per CDR3 protein results from TCRdb running MiXCR on the PCR reads. Counted here are under 900,000 distinct CDR3 sequences, roughly 50% occurring once; the ten biggest clones make up 4.6%. The chain carries TRBV20-1 and TRBJ1-6; D gene ambiguous. Sequencing input: blood. The receptor was derived from a girl aged 10-17 years with multiple sclerosis. The CDR3 protein is CSARARRGDSPLHF. The CDR3 DNA sequence: TGCAGTGCTAGAGCCCGACGGGGTGATTCACCCCTCCACTTT.